This entry lists 10 T cell receptor beta chains sequenced from one sample in a study of spatial heterogeneity in lung cancer. The sample's time point: blood at routine non-recurrence follow-up after resection. Unsorted tumor, nontumor lung tissue or cryopreserved PBMC supplied the whole RNA. In TCRdb, the 5' RACE reads were re-called with MiXCR into one record per CDR3 protein. The sample shows about 120,000 distinct CDR3 sequences, over 9% of them seen only once. Sequences were derived from PBMCs, sampled at follow-up. These TCRs come from a male donor with early-stage non-small cell lung cancer.

The CDR3 loop reads CASSLGGPDQPQHF. The DNA of the CDR3 is TGCGCCAGCAGCTTGGGAGGACCTGATCAGCCCCAGCATTTT. The V and J genes are TRBV5-1 and TRBJ1-5; unclear D gene. Trimming removed 0 bases from V and 5 bases from J, with 9 bases in between. The CDR3 extends over 14 amino acids. Germline-derived CDR1 and CDR2 are SGHRS and YFSETQ.

This clonotype was counted at least ten times. V usage is TRBV7-8 and J usage is TRBJ2-3, with 7 bases aligning to TRBD2. This CDR3 has 17 amino acids. With V trimmed by 4 bases and J by 0 bases, 10 bases remained unmatched. The germline V gene has CDR1 SGHVS and CDR2 FQNEAQ. CDR3 in DNA: TGTGCCAGCAGCTACCAAAAGGGACTACCAAGCACAGATACGCAGTATTTT. It translates to CASSYQKGLPSTDTQYF.

This clonotype was counted ten times or more. The rearrangement joins TRBV9 to TRBJ2-4; D is possibly TRBD2 (6 bases). Germline V gene data show CDR1 as SGDLS and CDR2 as YYNGEE. The CDR3 has 14 residues. V was trimmed by 3 bases and J by 9 bases, leaving 16 bases between them. CDR3 loop: CASSARPLGSIQYF. The CDR3 DNA reads as TGTGCCAGCAGCGCTCGACCCCTCGGGAGCATTCAGTACTTC. Full variable domain (missing parts from reference TRBV9 and TRBJ2-4): DSGVTQTPKHLITATGQRVTLRCSPRSGDLSVYWYQQSLDQGLQFLIQYYNGEERAKGNILERFSAQQFPDLHSELNLSSLELGDSALYFCASSARPLGSIQYFGAGTRLSVL.

This chain uses TRBV18 with TRBJ2-1, with 8 positions matching TRBD1. V lost 5 bases, J lost 6 bases, and 9 bases stayed unmatched. Germline V gene lookup returns CDR1 KGHSH and CDR2 LQKENI. There are 15 residues in the CDR3. CDR3 in DNA: TGTGCCAGCTCAATCGGACAGGGAGCCCGCAATGAGCAGTTCTTC. It codes for CASSIGQGARNEQFF.

The table lists this clonotype with many counts. The rearrangement links TRBV7-2 to TRBJ1-2, with D perhaps TRBD1 (6 bases). Per the germline V gene, CDR1 is SGHTA and CDR2 is FQGNSA. Trimming cost V 5 bases and J 14 bases, with 24 bases left between them. The CDR3 loop spans 14 amino acids. Written as DNA, the CDR3 is TGTGCCAGCAGCCCTGGACAGCTTTCCTATGTGGGGACCTTC. It is translated as CASSPGQLSYVGTF.

This clonotype was recorded a few times. The germline gene is not matched at one end of the junction; a read error may be the cause. The chain recombines TRBV7-7 with TRBJ2-5; D call uncertain. CDR3 size: 13 residues. CDR1 and CDR2 (germline): SSHAT, FNYEAQ (reference sequence). CDR3 sequence (DNA): TGTGCTAGCAGTCCTAGTGCCGGGGAGACCCAGTACTTC. This codes for CASSPSAGETQYF. Full variable domain (rest looked up from reference TRBV7-7 and TRBJ2-5): GAGVSQSPRYKVTKRGQDVTLRCDPISSHATLYWYQQALGQGPEFLTYFNYEAQPDKSGLPSDRFSAERPEGSISTLTIQRTEQRDSAMYRCASSPSAGETQYFGPGTRLLVL.

This clonotype was counted only a few times. The chain recombines TRBV29-1 with TRBJ2-7; D may be TRBD2 (5 bases). Trimming shortened V by 4 bases and J by 6 bases, and 10 bases separated the two germline ends. This CDR3 is 11 amino acids long. CDR1 SQVTM and CDR2 ANQGSEA come from the germline V gene. The CDR3 loop reads CSVAGMGEQYF. DNA of the CDR3: TGCAGCGTTGCGGGGATGGGCGAGCAGTACTTC.

This clonotype was picked up a small number of times. This chain uses TRBV13 with TRBJ1-5; D unclear. Germline values: CDR1 PRHDT, CDR2 FYEKMQ (reference sequence). CDR3 length: 14 amino acids. Deletions cut 4 bases from V and 1 base from J, with 8 bases between. CDR3 in amino acids: CASSSGRSNQPQHF. Here the CDR3 DNA reads TGTGCCAGCAGCTCCGGGCGGAGCAATCAGCCCCAGCATTTT.

The table lists this clonotype with many counts. This chain links TRBV7-9 with TRBJ1-2, with unresolved D. The V end was cut by 5 bases, the J end by 7 bases, with 14 bases between. The V gene's germline CDR1 is SEHNR and CDR2 FQNEAQ (reference sequence). The CDR3 has 13 residues. The CDR3, as DNA: TGTGCCAGCAGCCCCCCCATTTCTGGTGGCTACACCTTC. Amino acids: CASSPPISGGYTF. The variable domain in full, completed from reference TRBV7-9 and TRBJ1-2, reads DTGVSQNPRHKITKRGQNVTFRCDPISEHNRLYWYRQTLGQGPEFLTYFQNEAQLEKSRLLSDRFSAERPKGSFSTLEIQRTEQGDSAMYLCASSPPISGGYTFGSGTRLTVV.

At least ten counts were recorded for this clonotype. The chain is built from TRBV7-2 and TRBJ2-1; D ambiguous. Trimming shortened V by 1 base and J by 0 bases, and 10 bases separated the two germline ends. The CDR3 has 16 residues. In germline, CDR1 is SGHTA, CDR2 FQGNSA. CDR3: CASSLEASSSYNEQFF. In DNA form, the CDR3 reads TGTGCCAGCAGCTTAGAAGCCTCGAGCTCCTACAATGAGCAGTTCTTC.